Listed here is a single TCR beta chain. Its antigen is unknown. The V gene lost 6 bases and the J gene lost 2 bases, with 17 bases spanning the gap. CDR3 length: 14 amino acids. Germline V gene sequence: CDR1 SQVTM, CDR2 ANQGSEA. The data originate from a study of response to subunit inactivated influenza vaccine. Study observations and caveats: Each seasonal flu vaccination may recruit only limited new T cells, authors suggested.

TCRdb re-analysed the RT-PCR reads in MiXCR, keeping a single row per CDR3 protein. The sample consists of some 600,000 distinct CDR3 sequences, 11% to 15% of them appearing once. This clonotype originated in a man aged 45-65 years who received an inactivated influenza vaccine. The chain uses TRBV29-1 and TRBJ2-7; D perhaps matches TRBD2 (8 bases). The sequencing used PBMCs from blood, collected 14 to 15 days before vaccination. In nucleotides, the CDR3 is TGCAGCGTAGCAAACAGGGGACTAGCCTACGAGCAGTACTTC. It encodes CSVANRGLAYEQYF.